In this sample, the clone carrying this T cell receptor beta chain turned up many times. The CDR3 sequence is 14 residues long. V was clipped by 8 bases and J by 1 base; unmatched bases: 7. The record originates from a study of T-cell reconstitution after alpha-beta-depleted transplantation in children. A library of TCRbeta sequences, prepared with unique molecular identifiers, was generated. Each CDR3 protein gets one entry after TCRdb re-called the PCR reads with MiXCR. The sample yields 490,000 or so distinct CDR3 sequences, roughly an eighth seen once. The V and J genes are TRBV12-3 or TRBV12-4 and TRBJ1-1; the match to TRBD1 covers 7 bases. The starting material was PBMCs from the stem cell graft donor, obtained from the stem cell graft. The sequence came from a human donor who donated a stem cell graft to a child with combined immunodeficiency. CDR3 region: CASAKAGGNTEAFF. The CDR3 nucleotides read TGTGCCAGCGCCAAAGCAGGGGGGAACACTGAAGCTTTCTTT.